This T cell receptor (beta chain) was documented in a study of cytomegalovirus exposure and HLA in healthy donors (dated by TCRdb to the late 2010s). A note on the overall study: A later analysis indicated that the 95 to 150 validation repertoires were generated on the platform also employed for the 666 repertoires of the first cohort. The study was designed to test whether signatures of past pathogen exposure could be identified by cataloging public T cell receptors. In addition to the first cohort of about 650 subjects, a separate validation cohort of approximately 120 different subjects was used. High-throughput TCR immunosequencing, statistical association of individual TCRs with disease status, and machine learning were combined to predict cytomegalovirus infection status.

To prepare the library, the immunoSEQ multiplex PCR assay was applied. The paper's data handling went like this. To diagnose cytomegalovirus status from the catalog of TCR beta chain sequences, a statistical classification framework was built. The immuneACCESS repertoire file appears here via TCRdb, limited to in-frame rearrangements. These files lack a portion of the clones; in checked studies, under half of the deficit traces to unresolved V genes, and the cause of the others is not known. The V and J calls and clone size are taken from that table; D and trimming were inferred from the DNA. The sample has 150,000 to 160,000 clones on record, 75% to 90% of them singletons. The ten largest clonotypes hold under 25% of the sample. This clone appeared a single time. The target of this receptor is not known. No base qualities exist here, and no much larger clone lies one base off it. Results the study describes overall, beyond this receptor: All 120 or so repertoires were used to score co-occurrence in the validation cohort in a later analysis, because that analysis had no HLA typing for the cohort. Cytomegalovirus status was reported to be diagnosed by the classifier with high specificity and sensitivity in both the original and validation cohorts. According to the authors, the approach could potentially be generalized to other disease states and immunological phenotypes. A few of the identified cytomegalovirus-associated TCR beta chains were confirmed in vitro to be specific for cytomegalovirus antigens. Across donors, most TCR sequences were observed very rarely, whereas some public TCRs were present in many individuals. In the study, some 160 TCR beta chains were listed as associated with cytomegalovirus. Subsequent analysis determined that TCRs grouped into clusters in the first cohort also showed a tendency toward co-occurrence across the 90 to 150 validation repertoires, and approximately 93% of cluster scores exceeded 0.

The donors were included in the validation cohort of over a hundred subjects, a group kept apart from the roughly 680-subject first cohort. CDR1 and CDR2 are drawn from the germline V gene: SGHRS, YFSETQ. From its cysteine to its phenylalanine, the CDR3 spans 12 amino acids. Only the CDR3 region is kept as DNA, spanning 36 bases read in frame from base 1. V gives up 4 bases and J gives up 8 bases, and the segment between their germline ends measures 12 bases. The chain employs TRBV5-1 and TRBJ1-1, with the D segment identity uncertain. The TCR originated in a man aged 18 to 29 in good health and CMV-seropositive. The specimen was PBMCs. CDR3 reads: CASSDPSGEAFF. The nucleotide sequence is given as TGCGCCAGCAGCGACCCCTCAGGCGAAGCTTTCTTT.